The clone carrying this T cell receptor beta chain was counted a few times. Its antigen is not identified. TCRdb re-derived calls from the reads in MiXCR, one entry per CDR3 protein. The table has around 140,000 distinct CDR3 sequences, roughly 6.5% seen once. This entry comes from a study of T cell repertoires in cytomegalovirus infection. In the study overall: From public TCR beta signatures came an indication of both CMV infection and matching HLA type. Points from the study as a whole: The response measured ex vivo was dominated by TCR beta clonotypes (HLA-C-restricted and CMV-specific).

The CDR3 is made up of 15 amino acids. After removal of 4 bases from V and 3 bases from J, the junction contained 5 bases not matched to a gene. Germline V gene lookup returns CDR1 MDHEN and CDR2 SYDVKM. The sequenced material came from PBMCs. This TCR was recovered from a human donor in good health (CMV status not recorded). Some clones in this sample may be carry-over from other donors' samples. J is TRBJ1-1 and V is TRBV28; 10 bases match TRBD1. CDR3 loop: CASSSPGQGHTEAFF. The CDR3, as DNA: TGTGCCAGCAGTTCCCCGGGACAGGGGCACACTGAAGCTTTCTTT.